These 18 T cell receptor beta chains were sequenced from one sample in a study of T-cell reconstitution after alpha-beta-depleted transplantation in children. Unique molecular identifiers were built into the TCRbeta library. TCRdb processed the PCR reads anew with MiXCR; each CDR3 protein has one entry. The sample lists 480,000 or so distinct CDR3 sequences, over 9.5% seen once, with around 2% in the top ten. The specimen was PBMCs, collected before TCRalphabeta/CD19-depleted stem cell transplant. These receptors were taken from a child younger than 10 with inherited bone marrow failure, due to receive a stem cell transplant.

The V gene is TRBV20-1, the J gene TRBJ2-5; D remains ambiguous. Per the germline V gene, CDR1 is DFQATT and CDR2 is SNEGSKA (reference sequence). The CDR3 is made up of 12 amino acids. V dropped 2 bases and J dropped 1 base, with 5 bases sitting between them. CDR3 in amino acids: CSARPSQETQYF. Written as DNA, the CDR3 is TGCAGTGCTAGACCGAGCCAAGAGACCCAGTACTTC.

This clonotype has ten or more counts. This chain joins TRBV6-1 and TRBJ2-2; 8 nucleotides match TRBD1. Germline CDR1 is MNHNS and CDR2 is SASEGT. The CDR3 consists of 13 residues. After removal of 7 bases from V and 6 bases from J, the junction contained 4 bases not matched to a gene. The CDR3 DNA sequence: TGTGCCAGCACCAGGGGGCCCCCCGGGGAGCTGTTTTTT. Translating it yields CASTRGPPGELFF.

This clonotype was seen only a few times. The chain employs TRBV11-2 and TRBJ2-1; D tentatively fits TRBD1 or TRBD2 (5 bases each). Trimming took 5 bases from V and 0 from J, leaving 20 bases between them. CDR1 and CDR2 from the germline V gene are SGHAT and FQNNGV. The CDR3 sequence is 18 residues long. In DNA, the CDR3 is TGTGCCAGCAGCGCGCGAGCCCGGGGCAAAGGCTCCTACAATGAGCAGTTCTTC. Protein: CASSARARGKGSYNEQFF.

As concerns this clonotype: A read error is possible here, since a much larger clone lies one base away. The CDR3, as DNA: TGTGCCAGCAGTACTTATCCGTCAGTGGTCTCTGAAGCTTTCTTT. Residues: CASSTYPSVVSEAFF. The chain links TRBV27 to TRBJ1-1; D not resolved. V lost 5 bases and J lost 6, with 19 bases in between. In germline, CDR1 is MNHEY, CDR2 SMNVEV (reference sequence). The CDR3 contains 15 residues.

This clonotype was recorded many times. The J gene is TRBJ2-1, the V gene TRBV27; the D gene is possibly TRBD2 (6 bases). In germline, CDR1 is MNHEY, CDR2 SMNVEV (reference sequence). This CDR3 spans 17 amino acids. The V and J ends lost 6 bases and 2 bases respectively, with 20 bases between them. CDR3 residues: CASSPTGREFAYNEQFF. For the CDR3, the DNA is TGTGCCAGCAGCCCTACGGGGCGGGAATTCGCCTACAATGAGCAGTTCTTC.

In its sample, this clonotype was seen many times. The rearrangement joins TRBV12-3 or TRBV12-4 to TRBJ2-5, with unresolved D. The germline V and J ends were trimmed by 5 bases and 6 bases, with 7 bases remaining between them. This CDR3 is 11 amino acids long. The CDR3 region has the DNA TGTGCCAGCAGTATGGAGAAGACCCAGTACTTC. This gives the protein CASSMEKTQYF.

This clonotype was seen a single time. The chain has TRBV13 and TRBJ1-1, with D tentatively TRBD1 (5 bases). CDR1 PRHDT and CDR2 FYEKMQ come from the germline V gene (reference sequence). V dropped 5 bases and J dropped 0 bases, with 16 bases sitting between them. The CDR3 loop spans 16 amino acids. Here the CDR3 DNA reads TGTGCCAGCAGCCCCTCTTCCGGACACATGAACACTGAAGCTTTCTTT. It translates to CASSPSSGHMNTEAFF. Full variable domain (outside the CDR3, taken from reference TRBV13 and TRBJ1-1): AAGVIQSPRHLIKEKRETATLKCYPIPRHDTVYWYQQGPGQDPQFLISFYEKMQSDKGSIPDRFSAQQFSDYHSELNMSSLELGDSALYFCASSPSSGHMNTEAFFGQGTRLTVV.

This clonotype was counted ten times or more. The V call is TRBV27, the J call TRBJ1-6; 8 positions agree with TRBD1. The CDR3 has 14 residues. The germline gives CDR1 MNHEY, CDR2 SMNVEV (reference sequence). Losses at the gene ends were 5 bases for V and 7 bases for J; bases not matched to a gene: 4. CDR3 sequence (DNA): TGTGCCAGCAGTAAACAGGGGGGAAATTCACCCCTCCACTTT. Encoded protein: CASSKQGGNSPLHF.

This clonotype has ten or more counts. The chain uses TRBV6-5 and TRBJ1-6, with 8 bases matching TRBD1. Germline-derived CDR1 and CDR2 are MNHEY and SVGAGI. CDR3 length equals 14 residues. The J segment lost 11 bases and the V segment lost 11 bases, leaving 14 bases of the junction unmatched. Here the CDR3 DNA reads TGTGCCGTGGGGGGGACAGGTATAGGTCCACCCCTCCACTTT. Residues: CAVGGTGIGPPLHF.

The chain couples TRBV19 to TRBJ2-3, with 7 bases aligning to TRBD2. CDR3 length equals 15 residues. V dropped 6 bases and J dropped 8; count of bases not matched to a gene: 14. The germline V gene encodes CDR1 LNHDA and CDR2 SQIVND (reference sequence). The CDR3 nucleotides read TGTGCCAGTAGCACAAACCCCCTGGGGGAGGGTACGCAGTATTTT. It is translated as CASSTNPLGEGTQYF.

This clonotype has a count of ten or more. CDR3 region: CASSEYLSSYEQYF. CDR3 bases: TGCGCCAGCAGTGAGTATTTGAGCTCCTACGAGCAGTACTTC. J is TRBJ2-7 and V is TRBV10-2; D is ambiguous. This CDR3 is 14 amino acids long. Trimming removed 1 base from V and 0 bases from J, with 7 bases in between. Germline CDR1 is WSHSY and CDR2 is SAAADI.

This clonotype was observed a few times. V usage is TRBV27 and J usage is TRBJ2-6, with 11 bases matching TRBD1. Germline V lookup: CDR1 MNHEY, CDR2 SMNVEV (reference sequence). The length of the CDR3 is 19 residues. Trimming removed 6 bases from V and 0 bases from J; junction bases left unmatched: 10. The CDR3 region has the DNA TGTGCCAGCAGGCCCCTAAGGACAGGGGGCAGCTCTGGGGCCAACGTCCTGACTTTC. It codes for CASRPLRTGGSSGANVLTF.

This clonotype was detected ten times or more. The rearrangement links TRBV25-1 to TRBJ2-7; TRBD1 is a possible D gene (6 bases). Germline V gene sequence: CDR1 MGHDK, CDR2 SYGVNS. The CDR3 runs to 15 residues. The V and J ends lost 1 base and 7 bases respectively, with 17 bases between them. The CDR3 nucleotides read TGTGCCAGCAGTGAATTCACGGAGACAGGAGGTGAGCAGTACTTC. It specifies CASSEFTETGGEQYF.

Only a few counts were recorded for this clonotype. The chain uses TRBV12-3 or TRBV12-4 and TRBJ2-1; 8 nucleotides align to TRBD2. CDR3 length: 16 amino acids. V shed 5 bases, J shed 0 bases, and the junction held 6 bases outside the gene matches. Here the CDR3 reads CASSPGGGISYNEQFF. The CDR3 region has the DNA TGTGCCAGCAGTCCCGGGGGGGGTATCTCCTACAATGAGCAGTTCTTC.

This clonotype has a count of ten or more. V and J are TRBV20-1 and TRBJ2-7; a possible D gene is TRBD2 (5 bases). The length of the CDR3 is 12 residues. Trimming left V 3 bases short and J 6 bases short, with 12 bases between. Germline values: CDR1 DFQATT, CDR2 SNEGSKA (reference sequence). CDR3 DNA sequence: TGCAGTGCTAGCGGAGGACCAAGCGAGCAGTACTTC. Its translation: CSASGGPSEQYF.

The chain uses TRBV5-4 and TRBJ2-4; D is uncertain. The CDR3 runs to 16 residues. Trimming removed 4 bases from V and 0 bases from J, with 14 bases in between. Looked up from germline, CDR1 is SGHNT and CDR2 is YYREEE (reference sequence). CDR3 coding DNA: TGTGCCAGCAGCGCAGAGATTGCGTTAGCCAAAAACATTCAGTACTTC. Protein: CASSAEIALAKNIQYF.

The chain carries TRBV5-4 and TRBJ2-3, with D unresolved. The CDR3 has 15 amino acids. CDR1 is SGHNT, CDR2 YYREEE, per germline (reference sequence). Between the trimmed V and J ends, which lost 5 bases and 0 bases, there was a span of 13 bases. CDR3 DNA sequence: TGTGCCAGCAGATTAAGGGTTGCGAGCACAGATACGCAGTATTTT. This encodes CASRLRVASTDTQYF. Full variable domain (missing parts from reference TRBV5-4 and TRBJ2-3): ETGVTQSPTHLIKTRGQQVTLRCSSQSGHNTVSWYQQALGQGPQFIFQYYREEENGRGNFPPRFSGLQFPNYSSELNVNALELDDSALYLCASRLRVASTDTQYFGPGTRLTVL.

In this sample, this clonotype turned up many times. The J gene is TRBJ2-1, the V gene TRBV5-8, with D hard to call. The germline V gene has CDR1 SGHTS and CDR2 YDEGEE. The CDR3 has 12 residues. Trimming shortened V by 1 base and J by 10 bases, and 9 bases separated the two germline ends. CDR3 residues: CASSLLWVEQFF. CDR3 DNA: TGTGCCAGCAGCTTGCTCTGGGTGGAGCAGTTCTTC.